These T cell receptor beta chains were read from a single sample in a study of CD8+ T cells in alopecia areata. The data were produced by immunoSEQ multiplex PCR, yet TCRdb's version contains in-frame clones alone and is incomplete. The data show 150,000 to 200,000 clones, approximately 59% seen once. The starting material was CD4+ T cells sorted from blood, obtained at week 0. These receptors all come from a human donor with alopecia areata. Both conserved end residues are part of each CDR3.

TRBV29-1	CSVSLQTNTEAFF
TRBV11-2	CASSRAPAGNSEKLFF
TRBV29-1	CSVDTSGVNTGELFF
TRBV29-1	CSVESPKNTEAFF
TRBV4-1	CASSQVGNRETQYF
TRBV29-1	CSVGGRTDPGGYTF
TRBV20-1	CSVGDPYEQYF
TRBV10-3	CAIRGAGETQYF
TRBV4-2	CASSLKQGGRNIQYF
TRBV15	CATSSNPRGTEYEQYF
TRBV18	CASSPGGAGPSSYNEQFF
TRBV5-1	CASSGHSGTGTEQYF
TRBV7-9	CASSGKDTQYF
TRBV19	CASSRTYREDQPQHF
TRBV29-1	CSASPAGETQYF
TRBV5-1	CASSLGWTSPGELFF
TRBV27	CASSWTGANVLTF
TRBV5-6	CASSPSFESPLHF
TRBV30	CAWSAGWVVDYEQYF
TRBV29-1	CSVGYGGITDTQYF
TRBV5-1	CASSNDGRAGGYTF
TRBV29-1	CSAISGVSNEQFF
TRBV27	CASSPIAGAGTGELFF
TRBV27	CASSSVNTEAFF
TRBV20-1	CSAWTGYEQYF
TRBV30	CAWSASRGYTF
TRBV6-6	CASGAAADTQYF
TRBV5-1	CASSLYRDGEAFF
TRBV6-6	CASSPRGQVSYNEQFF
TRBV4-1	CASSQETGTNTGELFF
TRBV29-1	CSVESAAGYTF
TRBV2	CAKNRGDSPLHF
TRBV29-1	CSVSNQETQYF
TRBV29-1	CSVESQVGEKLFF
TRBV6-1	CAGTSNSNQPQHF
TRBV30	CAWETGILSQETQYF
TRBV7-9	CASSSDLAIYEQYF
TRBV10-3	CAISDASGTGEQETQYF
TRBV18	CASSPQDNEQFF
TRBV7-2	CASSLSSYGYTF
TRBV5-1	CASSFDRVLTGTEAFF
TRBV6-5	CASSRDPSIGYTF
TRBV5-1	CASSLEPGTNTGELFF
TRBV7-2	CASSEGAVGQETQYF
TRBV30	CAWSVSGETQYF